Reported below is one TCR beta chain. This clonotype was detected a few times. Its antigen remains undetermined. No per-base quality is available; no much larger clone lies one base away. The data were taken from a study of T-cell memory formation after mild COVID-19 (TCRdb year 2021). About the study as a whole: TCR sequence clusters from the two donors were found to be largely donor specific. T-cell clones expanding and contracting after mild COVID-19 in two donors were tracked by longitudinal TCRalpha and TCRbeta repertoire sequencing. The cohort was made up of two young adult volunteers, one female and one male, who were previously healthy. Study-level results and caveats: Some responding clones were detected in pre-infection memory, suggesting pre-existing cross-reactive memory T cells joined the SARS-CoV-2 response. Only two mild cases were covered by the study, and larger cohorts that include severe cases with pre-infection samples were considered necessary. Clones contracting from day 15 to 85 had balanced CD4/CD8 phenotypes, while a second wave expanding from day 15 to 37 was biased towards CD4+. Contracting CD4+ clones were located mainly in the CM and EM memory subsets, whereas CD8+ clones were found to be enriched in EMRA. SARS-CoV-2 specificity was not confirmed for the second-wave clones peaking on day 37.

For sequencing, an Illumina NovaSeq 6000 was employed. TCRalpha and TCRbeta cDNA libraries were constructed by 5'RACE with constant-segment primers, with sample barcodes and unique molecular identifiers being introduced. RNA was extracted from every sample with Trizol reagent. Library amplification was performed in two PCR steps, and a second sample barcode and Illumina TruSeq adapters were introduced in the second step. Libraries were sequenced on an Illumina NovaSeq with 2 x 150 bp paired-end reads. Concerning the study's data processing: With migec v1.2.7, reads were demultiplexed and then collapsed into UMI-guided consensus sequences. Using mixcr v2.1.11, UMI consensuses were aligned to TRA and TRB V and J templates and then assembled into clonotypes. A clonotype was counted as expanded or contracted only if both edgeR and NoisET called the change significant, with noise models trained on biological replicates. For edgeR calls, the cutoffs were a false discovery rate-adjusted p below 0.01 and a log2 fold-change threshold of 1. As an exploratory analysis of dynamics, max-normalized trajectories of the 1000 most abundant clonotypes were examined with PCA combined with hierarchical clustering. Each responding clone was given a CD4 or CD8 phenotype based on the CD4+ and CD8+ repertoires, which had been sequenced separately. TCRdb reanalyzed the raw reads on its own, using fastp at Q25 for trimming and MiXCR for clone calling, and kept in-frame beta chains. Every distinct CDR3 protein forms one entry, paired with its most common genes and DNA. TCRdb's processing, not the authors', yielded these V and J calls. The table for this sample lists about 90,000 distinct CDR3 sequences; about 13% of them were counted only once. The ten largest account for roughly a quarter of the sample.

Looking up the germline V gene yields CDR1 SGDLS and CDR2 YYNGEE. The germline ends are 7 bases apart after V is trimmed by 3 bases and J by 4 bases. The CDR3 has 12 amino acids, counting the end cysteine and phenylalanine. Kept here is only the CDR3 DNA, which spans 36 bases and is read in frame from base 1. Ficoll-Paque density gradient centrifugation was the method used to isolate PBMCs. Sequenced sample: PBMCs or a T cell subset sorted from them (not recorded which). This clonotype originated in an adult woman who had mild COVID-19 (a few samples of this study predate the infection). The sample titles of this study are shuffled in the database, so cell type and time point are left out; the donor was told from shared clones. The receptor chain draws on TRBV9 and TRBJ1-1, with the identity of the D gene unclear. The encoded CDR3 is CASSGRGTEAFF. The nucleotide sequence reads as follows: TGTGCCAGCAGCGGTAGAGGCACTGAAGCTTTCTTT.